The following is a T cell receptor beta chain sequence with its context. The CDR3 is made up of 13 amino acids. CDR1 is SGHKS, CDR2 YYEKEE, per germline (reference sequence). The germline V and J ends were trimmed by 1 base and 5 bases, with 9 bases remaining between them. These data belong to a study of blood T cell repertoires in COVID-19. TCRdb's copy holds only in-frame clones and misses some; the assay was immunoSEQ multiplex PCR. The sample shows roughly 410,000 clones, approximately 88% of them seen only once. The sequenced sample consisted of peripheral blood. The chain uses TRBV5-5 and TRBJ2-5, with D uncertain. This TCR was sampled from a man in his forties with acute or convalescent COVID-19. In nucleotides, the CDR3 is TGTGCCAGCAGCTTGCTGGCCGGGGAGACCCAGTACTTC. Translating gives CASSLLAGETQYF.